This is a list of T cell receptor beta chains from one sample in a study of regulatory T cells in long-lasting Graves disease. TCRdb redid the calling of the multiplex PCR reads with MiXCR, one entry per CDR3 protein. There are 350,000 to 400,000 distinct CDR3 sequences in the sample; around 16% occur only once, and 22% lies in the top ten. This sample comprised peripheral blood mononuclear cells (PBMCs), obtained at new diagnosis, from a patient treated with antithyroid drugs. Receptors originate from a female donor with Graves disease. Each CDR3 is given with its conserved first and last residue. The D gene is left open where the match is weak. For some rows the clone size is stated as once, few or many, or as a class when expanded; others skip it.

CDR3 protein,CDR3 DNA,J gene,clone size,V gene,D gene
CASSPRTDYTEAFF,TGCGCCAGCAGCCCTCGGACAGACTACACTGAAGCTTTCTTT,TRBJ1-1,many,TRBV4-1,-
CASGRSYEQYF,TGTGCCAGCGGAAGGTCCTACGAGCAGTACTTC,TRBJ2-7,-,TRBV6-2/TRBV6-3,-
CASTWRGSTGELFF,TGTGCCAGCACTTGGCGGGGGAGTACCGGGGAGCTGTTTTTT,TRBJ2-2,-,TRBV6-1,TRBD2
CASSVLLAGGEQFF,TGTGCCAGCAGCGTGCTCCTAGCGGGGGGTGAGCAGTTCTTC,TRBJ2-1,few,TRBV9,TRBD2
CASSYGGTYQPQHF,TGTGCCAGCAGTTATGGAGGGACGTACCAGCCCCAGCATTTT,TRBJ1-5,many,TRBV6-5,-
CASSFGQSQETQYF,TGTGCCAGCAGTTTTGGGCAATCTCAAGAGACCCAGTACTTC,TRBJ2-5,many,TRBV12-3/TRBV12-4,-
CASSLRDKVIVSEAFF,TGTGCCAGCAGTCTCCGGGACAAGGTGATAGTCTCTGAAGCTTTCTTT,TRBJ1-1,many,TRBV12-3/TRBV12-4,-
CASSYSGAGSYEQYF,TGTGCCAGCAGTTACTCCGGGGCAGGCTCCTACGAGCAGTACTTC,TRBJ2-7,-,TRBV7-2,-
CASSLNRGTDTQYF,TGTGCCAGCAGCTTAAACAGGGGCACAGATACGCAGTATTTT,TRBJ2-3,-,TRBV7-3,-
CASSLWSGGYTEAFF,TGTGCCAGCAGCTTATGGTCAGGGGGGTACACTGAAGCTTTCTTT,TRBJ1-1,many,TRBV13,TRBD1
CASTGGSELVTGELFF,TGTGCCAGCACGGGGGGTTCGGAGTTGGTCACCGGGGAGCTGTTTTTT,TRBJ2-2,-,TRBV9,TRBD2
CASSPEDPSFYGYTF,TGTGCCAGCAGCCCGGAGGACCCTTCCTTTTATGGCTACACCTTC,TRBJ1-2,few,TRBV5-4,-
CASSREWAGNRPQHF,TGTGCCAGCAGCCGAGAATGGGCAGGGAATCGGCCCCAGCATTTT,TRBJ1-5,-,TRBV7-9,-
CASSYQGTSGSLSTGELFF,TGTGCCAGCAGTTACCAGGGGACTAGCGGGAGTCTGAGCACCGGGGAGCTGTTTTTT,TRBJ2-2,few,TRBV6-2/TRBV6-3,TRBD2
CASSSSLTGGSYNEQFF,TGTGCCAGCAGCTCCTCCCTCACAGGGGGCTCCTACAATGAGCAGTTCTTC,TRBJ2-1,many,TRBV7-2,TRBD1
CASSDLRGTQYF,TGTGCCAGCAGCGACTTAAGGGGTACGCAGTATTTT,TRBJ2-3,few,TRBV9,-
CASSLNYQGSSGNTIYF,TGCGCCAGCAGCTTGAATTACCAGGGCTCTAGTGGAAACACCATATATTTT,TRBJ1-3,many,TRBV5-1,-
CASSIGPRDGNGYTF,TGTGCCAGTAGTATAGGTCCCCGGGACGGGAATGGCTACACCTTC,TRBJ1-2,few,TRBV19,-
CATSRGEGVVYGYTF,TGTGCCACCAGCAGAGGTGAGGGTGTAGTCTATGGCTACACCTTC,TRBJ1-2,many,TRBV15,-
CASSLSRQANEKLFF,TGTGCCAGCAGCCTTTCCCGACAGGCGAATGAAAAACTGTTTTTT,TRBJ1-4,many,TRBV3-1,-
CASAPAGFSNQPQHF,TGCGCCAGCGCCCCGGCAGGATTTAGCAATCAGCCCCAGCATTTT,TRBJ1-5,many,TRBV10-2,-
CASSQRATNTEAFF,TGTGCCAGCAGCCAGCGGGCTACGAACACTGAAGCTTTCTTT,TRBJ1-1,many,TRBV27,-
CASSLRDQNTEAFF,TGTGCCAGCAGCCTCCGGGACCAGAACACTGAAGCTTTCTTT,TRBJ1-1,many,TRBV11-2,-